Given below is one T cell receptor beta chain in context. The data originate from a study of Ad26.COV2.S vaccination and SARS-CoV-2 variants. The overall study: A participant enrolled in the COV1001 Ad26.COV2.S trial arm provided the sample.

The CDR3 runs 10 residues. Germline V CDR1 and CDR2: SQVTM, ANQGSEA. Trimming cost V 7 bases and J 1 base, with 4 bases left between them. Generated by immunoSEQ multiplex PCR, the TCRdb table keeps only in-frame clones and is missing some. The sample has some 390,000 clones, about nine tenths seen once. Treatment in this sample: 15 to 20 received Ad26.COV2.S at low or high dose, single or two shots; roughly 5 received placebo; per-sample allocation not given. Sampling occurred on day 63 after the first vaccine or placebo injection. The sample in question was peripheral blood, obtained in a trial of Ad26.COV2.S vaccine versus placebo. The chain recombines TRBV29-1 with TRBJ1-1; D is unclear. The source is a person between 18 and 60 years old who received the Ad26.COV2.S COVID-19 vaccine or a placebo. This CDR3 is CSGGNTEAFF. The CDR3 nucleotides are TGCAGCGGAGGGAACACTGAAGCTTTCTTT.